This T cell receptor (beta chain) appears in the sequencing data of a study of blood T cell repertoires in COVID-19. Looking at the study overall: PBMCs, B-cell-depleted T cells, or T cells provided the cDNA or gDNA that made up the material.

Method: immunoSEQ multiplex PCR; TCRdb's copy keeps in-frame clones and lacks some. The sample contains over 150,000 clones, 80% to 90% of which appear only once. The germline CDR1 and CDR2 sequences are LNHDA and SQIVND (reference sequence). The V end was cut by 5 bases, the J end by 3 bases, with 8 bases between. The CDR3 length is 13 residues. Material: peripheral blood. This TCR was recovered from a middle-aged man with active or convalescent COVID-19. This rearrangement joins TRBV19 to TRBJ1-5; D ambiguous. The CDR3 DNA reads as TGTGCCAGTAGTTGGAGGGTCAATCAGCCCCAGCATTTT. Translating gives CASSWRVNQPQHF.